This is a list of T cell receptor beta chains from one sample in a study of metastatic and nonmetastatic thyroid tumors. TCRdb recomputed clones from the PCR reads via MiXCR. Of roughly 72,000 clones listed, 18% are singletons. The sample was blood. The origin of the receptors is a female donor with papillary thyroid cancer or a benign thyroid nodule (not recorded which). Some clones in this sample may be carry-over from other donors' samples. Both conserved end residues are part of each CDR3. Fields, in order: V gene, J gene, CDR3 protein.

TRBV18,TRBJ2-7,CASSPGTGTTYEQYF
TRBV6-1,TRBJ1-1,CASNPRGGNEAFF
TRBV10-3,TRBJ2-7,CAIRSGSKGYEQYF
TRBV7-2,TRBJ2-7,CASSRTGFEQYF
TRBV20-1,TRBJ2-1,CSARAPSSHNEQFF
TRBV15,TRBJ2-7,CSTSRDRTYEQYF
TRBV5-1,TRBJ2-1,CASSRSGSIYNEQFF
TRBV29-1,TRBJ1-5,CGPVREGGYSNQPQHF
TRBV2,TRBJ2-1,CATKRDLYNEQFF
TRBV12-3/TRBV12-4,TRBJ2-2,CASRVSAGGSGELFF
TRBV6-5,TRBJ1-1,CASSYTGLSGEAFF
TRBV4-1,TRBJ2-7,CASSHGQGAYEQYF
TRBV12-3/TRBV12-4,TRBJ1-1,CASRLYGGEAFF
TRBV6-1,TRBJ2-1,CASKGTYNEQFF
TRBV5-5,TRBJ1-4,CASSLVWDRGRTNEKLFF
TRBV3-1,TRBJ1-6,CASRPPYGSNSPLHF
TRBV30,TRBJ1-6,CACLRSGQVSSPPHF
TRBV27,TRBJ1-4,CASSFQGTNEKLFF
TRBV5-6,TRBJ1-3,CASSLTGVGNTIYF
TRBV4-3,TRBJ2-2,CASSPRIGETGELFF
TRBV5-1,TRBJ1-2,CASILWSGVDGYTF
TRBV5-1,TRBJ1-1,CASSLGVDTEAFF
TRBV29-1,TRBJ2-1,CSVDHEDLTREERNEQFF
TRBV27,TRBJ1-5,CASSLTSLAGGFQPQHF
TRBV2,TRBJ2-1,CASSSSVGQSEQFF
TRBV29-1,TRBJ2-7,CSVGRGYEQYF
TRBV2,TRBJ1-5,CASSPARQPQHF
TRBV2,TRBJ2-7,CASSEWWVEQYF
TRBV7-9,TRBJ2-7,CASSSDSSDYEQYF
TRBV5-4,TRBJ2-3,CASSLRAGALDTQYF
TRBV20-1,TRBJ2-7,CSARKRATYEQYF
TRBV9,TRBJ2-7,CASSVGAGGVYEQYF
TRBV25-1,TRBJ1-2,CASGLRDGYTF
TRBV6-1,TRBJ1-4,CASRGGGGEKLFF
TRBV18,TRBJ2-6,CASSPDSGANVLTF